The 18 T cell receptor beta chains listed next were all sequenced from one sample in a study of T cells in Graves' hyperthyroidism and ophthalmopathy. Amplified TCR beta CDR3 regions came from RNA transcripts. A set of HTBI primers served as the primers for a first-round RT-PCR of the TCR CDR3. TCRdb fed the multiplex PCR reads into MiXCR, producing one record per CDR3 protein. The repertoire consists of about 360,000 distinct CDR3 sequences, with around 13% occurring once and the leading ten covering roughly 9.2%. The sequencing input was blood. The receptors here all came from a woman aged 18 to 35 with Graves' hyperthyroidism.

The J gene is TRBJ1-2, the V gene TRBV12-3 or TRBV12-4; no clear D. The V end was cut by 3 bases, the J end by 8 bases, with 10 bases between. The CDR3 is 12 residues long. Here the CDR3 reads CASSFGGHGYTF. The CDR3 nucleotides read TGTGCCAGCAGTTTTGGAGGGCACGGCTACACCTTC.

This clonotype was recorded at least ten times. The CDR3 sequence: CASSRGGVVLTDTQYF. CDR3 bases: TGTGCCAGCAGTCGGGGGGGAGTCGTCCTCACAGATACGCAGTATTTT. The rearrangement joins TRBV28 to TRBJ2-3; TRBD2 aligns across 8 bases. CDR1 is MDHEN and CDR2 is SYDVKM in the germline V gene. Germline trimming cut 5 bases from V and 2 bases from J; bases unmatched to any gene: 9. The CDR3 sequence is 16 residues long.

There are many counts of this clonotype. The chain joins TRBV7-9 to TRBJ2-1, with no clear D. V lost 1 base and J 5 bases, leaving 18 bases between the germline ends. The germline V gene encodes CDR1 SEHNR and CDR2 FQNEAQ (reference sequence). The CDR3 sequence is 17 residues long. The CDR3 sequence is CASSLEFRLTHNNEQFF. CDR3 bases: TGTGCCAGCAGCTTAGAATTTCGGCTAACACATAACAATGAGCAGTTCTTC.

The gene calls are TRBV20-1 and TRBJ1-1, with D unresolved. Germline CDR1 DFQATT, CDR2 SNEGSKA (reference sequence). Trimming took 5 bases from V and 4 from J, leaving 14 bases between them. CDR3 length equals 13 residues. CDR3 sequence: CSASRPERTEAFF. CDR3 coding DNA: TGCAGTGCTTCCCGTCCGGAGCGCACTGAAGCTTTCTTT.

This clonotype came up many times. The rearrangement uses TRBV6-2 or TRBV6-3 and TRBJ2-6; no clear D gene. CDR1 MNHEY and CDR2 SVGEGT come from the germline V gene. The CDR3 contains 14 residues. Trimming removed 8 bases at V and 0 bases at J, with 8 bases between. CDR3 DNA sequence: TGTGCCAGCGATGAGGACTCTGGGGCCAACGTCCTGACTTTC. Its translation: CASDEDSGANVLTF.

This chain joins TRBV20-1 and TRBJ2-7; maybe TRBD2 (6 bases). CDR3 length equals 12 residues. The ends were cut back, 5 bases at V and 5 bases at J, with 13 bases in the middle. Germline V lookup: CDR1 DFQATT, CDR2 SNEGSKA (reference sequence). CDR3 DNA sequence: TGCAGTGCTGGGGGAGCGGGCCACGAGCAGTACTTC. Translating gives CSAGGAGHEQYF.

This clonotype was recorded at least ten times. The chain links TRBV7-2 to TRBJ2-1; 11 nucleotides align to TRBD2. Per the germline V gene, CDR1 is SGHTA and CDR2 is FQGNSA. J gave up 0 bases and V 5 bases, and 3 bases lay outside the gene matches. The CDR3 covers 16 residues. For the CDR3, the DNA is TGTGCCAGCAGCGTAACTAGCGGGAGCTCCTACAATGAGCAGTTCTTC. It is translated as CASSVTSGSSYNEQFF. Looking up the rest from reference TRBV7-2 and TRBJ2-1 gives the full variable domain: GAGVSQSPSNKVTEKGKDVELRCDPISGHTALYWYRQSLGQGLEFLIYFQGNSAPDKSGLPSDRFSAERTGGSVSTLTIQRTQQEDSAVYLCASSVTSGSSYNEQFFGPGTRLTVL.

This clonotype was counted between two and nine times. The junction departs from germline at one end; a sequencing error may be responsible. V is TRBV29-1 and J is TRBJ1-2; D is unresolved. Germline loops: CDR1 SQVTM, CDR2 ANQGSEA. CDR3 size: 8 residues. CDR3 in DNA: TGCAGCGTTGAACCGGGCTCCTTC. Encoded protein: CSVEPGSF. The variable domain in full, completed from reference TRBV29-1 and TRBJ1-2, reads SAVISQKPSRDICQRGTSLTIQCQVDSQVTMMFWYRQQPGQSLTLIATANQGSEATYESGFVIDKFPISRPNLTFSTLTVSNMSPEDSSIYLCSVEPGSFGSGTRLTVV.

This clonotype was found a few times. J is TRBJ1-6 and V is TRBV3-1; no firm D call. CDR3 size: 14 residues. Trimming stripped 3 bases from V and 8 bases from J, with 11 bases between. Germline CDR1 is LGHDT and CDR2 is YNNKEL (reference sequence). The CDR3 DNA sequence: TGTGCCAGCAGCCACGAGTTGGTGGATTCACCCCTCCACTTT. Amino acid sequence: CASSHELVDSPLHF.

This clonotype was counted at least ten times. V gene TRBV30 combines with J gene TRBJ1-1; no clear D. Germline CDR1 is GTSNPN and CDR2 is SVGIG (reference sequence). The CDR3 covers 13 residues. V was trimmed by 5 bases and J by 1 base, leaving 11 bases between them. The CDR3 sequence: CAWAVGSNTEAFF. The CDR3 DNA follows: TGTGCCTGGGCAGTGGGGTCGAACACTGAAGCTTTCTTT.

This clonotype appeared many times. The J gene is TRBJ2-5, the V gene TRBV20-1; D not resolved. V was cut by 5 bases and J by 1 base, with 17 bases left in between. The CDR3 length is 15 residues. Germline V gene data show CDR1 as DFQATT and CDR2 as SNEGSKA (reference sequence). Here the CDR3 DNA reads TGCAGTGCTCGCCAATCCCAGAGATTCCAAGAGACCCAGTACTTC. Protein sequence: CSARQSQRFQETQYF.

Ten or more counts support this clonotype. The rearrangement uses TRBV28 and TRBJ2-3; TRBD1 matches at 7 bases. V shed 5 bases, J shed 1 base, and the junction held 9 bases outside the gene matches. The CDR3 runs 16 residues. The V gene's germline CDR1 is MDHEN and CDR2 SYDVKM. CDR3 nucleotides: TGTGCCAGCAGTAAAACAGGGGTTGGCGGCACAGATACGCAGTATTTT. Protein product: CASSKTGVGGTDTQYF.

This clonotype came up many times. This chain's CDR3 is CATRQALRSGNTIYF. CDR3 nucleotide sequence: TGTGCCACCAGACAGGCCCTCCGCTCTGGAAACACCATATATTTT. This sequence joins TRBV10-3 and TRBJ1-3; D perhaps matches TRBD1 (6 bases). Trimming took 10 bases from V and 0 from J, leaving 16 bases between them. There are 15 residues in the CDR3. Per germline, CDR1 ENHRY and CDR2 SYGVKD.

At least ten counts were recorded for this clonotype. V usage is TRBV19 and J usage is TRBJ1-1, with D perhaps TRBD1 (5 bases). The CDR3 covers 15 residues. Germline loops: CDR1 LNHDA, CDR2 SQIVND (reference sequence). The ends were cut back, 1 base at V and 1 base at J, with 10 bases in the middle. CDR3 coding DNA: TGTGCCAGTAGTATAGTAGCAGGGACGAACACTGAAGCTTTCTTT. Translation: CASSIVAGTNTEAFF.

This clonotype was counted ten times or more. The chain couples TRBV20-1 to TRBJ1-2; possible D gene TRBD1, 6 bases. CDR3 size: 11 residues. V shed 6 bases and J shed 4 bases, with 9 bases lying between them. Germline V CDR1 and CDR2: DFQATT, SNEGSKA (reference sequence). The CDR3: CSAVTGYGYTF. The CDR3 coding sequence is TGCAGTGCCGTGACAGGCTATGGCTACACCTTC.

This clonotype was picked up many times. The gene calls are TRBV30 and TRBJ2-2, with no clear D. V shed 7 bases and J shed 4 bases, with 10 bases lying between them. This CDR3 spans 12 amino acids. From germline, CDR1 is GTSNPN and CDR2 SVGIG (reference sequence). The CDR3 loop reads CALSRLTGELFF. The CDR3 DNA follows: TGTGCCTTATCTAGACTCACCGGGGAGCTGTTTTTT.

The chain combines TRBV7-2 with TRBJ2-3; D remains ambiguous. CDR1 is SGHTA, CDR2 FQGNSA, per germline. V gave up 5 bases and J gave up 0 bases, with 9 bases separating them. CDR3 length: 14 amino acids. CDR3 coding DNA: TGTGCCAGCAGCCCCTATGCCAGCACAGATACGCAGTATTTT. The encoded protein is CASSPYASTDTQYF.

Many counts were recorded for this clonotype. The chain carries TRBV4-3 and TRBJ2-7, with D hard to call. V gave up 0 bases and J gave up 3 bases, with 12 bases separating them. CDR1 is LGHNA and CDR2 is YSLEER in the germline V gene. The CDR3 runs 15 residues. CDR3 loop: CASSQDSVRYYEQYF. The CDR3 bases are TGCGCCAGCAGCCAAGATTCGGTCAGGTACTACGAGCAGTACTTC.